The rows below give T cell receptor beta chains drawn from one sample of a study of cytomegalovirus exposure and HLA in healthy donors. The protocol was immunoSEQ multiplex PCR, while the TCRdb copy is restricted to in-frame clones and leaves out a portion. The table records about 160,000 clones, less than 85% of them present only once. Sequencing was carried out using PBMCs. Receptor source: a middle-aged man in good health and CMV-seronegative. The CDR3 runs from the conserved cysteine through the conserved F or W. A D gene is named only where the DNA matches it firmly. The size of a clone is reported for some rows only, either as once, few or many, or as a class for expanded clones.

CDR3 length,J gene,clone size,V gene,D gene,CDR3 protein,CDR3 DNA
13,TRBJ1-1,-,TRBV30,-,CAWKRAESTEAFF,TGTGCCTGGAAAAGAGCTGAGAGTACTGAAGCTTTCTTT
13,TRBJ2-1,-,TRBV7-6,-,CASTSDRLGEQFF,TGTGCCAGCACCTCCGACAGGCTCGGTGAGCAGTTCTTC
12,TRBJ2-2,-,TRBV19,-,CASSMRAGELFF,TGTGCCAGTAGTATGCGTGCCGGGGAGCTGTTTTTT
15,TRBJ2-2,-,TRBV6-5,-,CASSYNRGGGGELFF,TGTGCCAGCAGTTACAACAGGGGAGGAGGCGGGGAGCTGTTTTTT
15,TRBJ2-1,few,TRBV6-1,-,CASSVQGGSGNEQFF,TGTGCCAGCAGTGTACAGGGCGGAAGCGGCAATGAGCAGTTCTTC
16,TRBJ2-1,-,TRBV7-3,TRBD2,CASSSSERGGYNEQFF,TGTGCCAGCAGCTCCTCCGAGCGGGGGGGCTACAATGAGCAGTTCTTC
14,TRBJ1-3,-,TRBV9,-,CASSPPTGGNTIYF,TGTGCCAGCAGTCCGCCGACAGGAGGAAACACCATATATTTT
11,TRBJ2-7,-,TRBV15,-,CATSRGPEQYF,TGTGCCACCAGCAGAGGGCCTGAGCAGTACTTC
15,TRBJ2-1,-,TRBV27,TRBD2,CASSYGTSGGARQFF,TGTGCCAGCAGTTACGGGACTAGCGGGGGGGCCCGGCAGTTCTTC
13,TRBJ2-7,-,TRBV19,TRBD1,CASSAGQGYEQYF,TGTGCCAGTAGCGCCGGACAGGGCTACGAGCAGTACTTC
19,TRBJ2-7,-,TRBV11-1,-,CASSLASSQRRRYSYEQYF,TGTGCCAGCAGCTTAGCGTCCTCCCAACGCAGGCGATATTCCTACGAGCAGTACTTC
13,TRBJ2-7,-,TRBV7-2,TRBD1,CASSFTGAGEQYF,TGTGCCAGCAGCTTCACAGGGGCAGGCGAGCAGTACTTC
13,TRBJ2-1,few,TRBV7-9,-,CSSSPTGYNEQFF,TGTTCCAGCAGCCCCACGGGATACAATGAGCAGTTCTTC
15,TRBJ2-7,few,TRBV5-6,TRBD2,CASSLLAGGGHEQYF,TGTGCCAGCAGCTTGTTAGCGGGGGGGGGTCACGAGCAGTACTTC
13,TRBJ1-1,-,TRBV19,-,CASLLTGNTEAFF,TGTGCCAGTCTTCTTACAGGGAACACTGAAGCTTTCTTT
17,TRBJ2-3,-,TRBV18,TRBD2,CASSPPWAGESTDTQYF,TGTGCCAGCTCACCACCGTGGGCGGGGGAGAGCACAGATACGCAGTATTTT
14,TRBJ2-3,-,TRBV4-1,TRBD2,CASSPTGGDPSQYF,TGCGCCAGCAGCCCAACCGGGGGGGACCCCTCGCAGTATTTT
15,TRBJ2-1,-,TRBV14,TRBD2,CASSRPGLGINEQFF,TGTGCCAGCAGCCGACCGGGACTAGGTATAAATGAGCAGTTCTTC
11,TRBJ2-7,-,TRBV20-1,-,CSVQGTYEQYF,TGCAGTGTACAGGGAACCTACGAGCAGTACTTC
11,TRBJ1-1,-,TRBV28,-,CAILEGIEAFF,TGTGCCATCCTGGAGGGGATTGAAGCTTTCTTT
16,TRBJ2-2,-,TRBV2,-,CASRGAVPANTGELFF,TGTGCCAGCAGGGGGGCAGTACCTGCGAACACCGGGGAGCTGTTTTTT
14,TRBJ1-6,-,TRBV6-5,-,CASSREVSNSPLHF,TGTGCCAGCAGCCGGGAGGTTTCAAATTCACCCCTCCACTTT
14,TRBJ1-2,few,TRBV30,TRBD1,CAWRGDRTNYGYTF,TGTGCCTGGAGAGGGGACAGAACTAACTATGGCTACACCTTC
17,TRBJ2-6,few,TRBV5-6,-,CASSWGNRVSGANVLTF,TGTGCCAGCAGCTGGGGAAACAGGGTCTCTGGGGCCAACGTCCTGACTTTC
17,TRBJ2-3,-,TRBV7-8,TRBD1,CASSLDRRQGSTDTQYF,TGTGCCAGCAGCTTAGACCGGAGACAGGGGAGCACAGATACGCAGTATTTT
15,TRBJ2-1,-,TRBV9,-,CASSPRAPGNNEQFF,TGTGCCAGCAGCCCCCGGGCCCCCGGGAACAATGAGCAGTTCTTC
14,TRBJ1-2,-,TRBV7-2,-,CASSPRTVNYGYTF,TGTGCCAGCAGCCCAAGGACAGTCAACTATGGCTACACCTTC
16,TRBJ2-1,-,TRBV25-1,-,CASSESPSILDNEQFF,TGTGCCAGCAGTGAATCGCCGTCTATTCTAGACAATGAGCAGTTCTTC
14,TRBJ1-5,-,TRBV12-5,-,CASARERADQPQHF,TGTGCTAGTGCCCGCGAGCGGGCAGATCAGCCCCAGCATTTT
15,TRBJ2-1,few,TRBV30,TRBD2,CAWESSGGPYNEQFF,TGTGCCTGGGAATCTAGCGGGGGGCCCTACAATGAGCAGTTCTTC
13,TRBJ2-2,-,TRBV7-3,-,CASSLTEVGELFF,TGTGCCAGCAGCTTAACCGAGGTCGGGGAGCTGTTTTTT
15,TRBJ2-4,-,TRBV6-5,-,CASRDVGGRANIQYF,TGTGCCAGCAGGGATGTCGGGGGTCGAGCAAACATTCAGTACTTC
14,TRBJ2-7,-,TRBV7-9,TRBD1,CASSSTGGQYEQYF,TGTGCCAGCAGTTCGACAGGGGGACAGTACGAGCAGTACTTC
15,TRBJ2-3,-,TRBV29-1,TRBD1,CSVEVTGTDTDTQYF,TGCAGCGTTGAAGTAACAGGGACAGACACAGATACGCAGTATTTT
16,TRBJ1-3,-,TRBV4-1,-,CASSQDDSSSGNTIYF,TGCGCCAGCAGCCAAGATGACAGCAGCTCTGGAAACACCATATATTTT
16,TRBJ1-1,-,TRBV19,-,CASSPIPADLNTEAFF,TGTGCCAGTAGCCCCATTCCGGCAGACTTGAACACTGAAGCTTTCTTT
15,TRBJ2-3,once,TRBV5-4,TRBD2,CASSFTSGGTDTQYF,TGTGCCAGCAGCTTCACTAGCGGGGGGACAGATACGCAGTATTTT
14,TRBJ2-3,-,TRBV30,-,CARDRLAGTDTQYF,TGTGCCCGAGATCGGCTAGCCGGAACAGATACGCAGTATTTT
14,TRBJ2-5,-,TRBV2,TRBD1,CASTYDRAEKTQYF,TGTGCCAGCACTTACGACAGGGCTGAAAAGACCCAGTACTTC
16,TRBJ1-5,-,TRBV9,TRBD1,CASSPGTGISNQPQHF,TGTGCCAGCAGCCCCGGGACAGGGATTAGCAATCAGCCCCAGCATTTT
14,TRBJ2-5,-,TRBV6-5,-,CASTPGPYGETQYF,TGTGCCAGCACCCCAGGCCCCTATGGGGAGACCCAGTACTTC
14,TRBJ1-2,-,TRBV25-1,-,CASSPMPGPSGYTF,TGTGCCAGCAGTCCCATGCCAGGGCCCAGTGGCTACACCTTC
16,TRBJ2-1,-,TRBV13,TRBD2,CASSRGLAGGVPEQFF,TGTGCCAGCAGCCGGGGGTTAGCGGGGGGGGTTCCAGAGCAGTTCTTC
13,TRBJ2-7,-,TRBV7-9,-,CASSLLAASEQYF,TGTGCCAGCAGCTTATTAGCGGCTAGCGAGCAGTACTTC